Below, 11 T cell receptor beta chains from the same sample are listed, as sequenced in a study of identical twins. One entry per CDR3 protein, called by TCRdb with MiXCR from the 5' RACE reads. This repertoire shows about 700,000 distinct CDR3 sequences, around 6% found once; its top ten account for 1.5% to 2%. The sequenced sample was naive T cells sorted from blood. Every receptor here comes from a young man in good health.

A few counts support this clonotype. The rearrangement joins TRBV27 to TRBJ2-7; D may be TRBD1 or TRBD2 (5 bases each). V was trimmed by 6 bases and J by 6 bases, leaving 24 bases between them. The CDR3 totals 16 residues. The germline gives CDR1 MNHEY, CDR2 SMNVEV (reference sequence). CDR3: CASSPQTVRDPSEQYF. CDR3 sequence (DNA): TGTGCCAGCAGCCCACAGACAGTTAGGGACCCGAGCGAGCAGTACTTC.

At least ten counts were recorded for this clonotype. CDR3 DNA sequence: TGTGCCAGCAGTTTACAAGGGGGCATGCAGGGGGCCAACGTCCTGACTTTC. Its protein product is CASSLQGGMQGANVLTF. V is TRBV12-3 or TRBV12-4 and J is TRBJ2-6; 7 bases are shared with TRBD1. The CDR3 loop spans 17 amino acids. Germline trimming cut 2 bases from V and 4 bases from J; bases unmatched to any gene: 8.

This sequence joins TRBV27 and TRBJ2-3; 10 bases match TRBD2. CDR1 is MNHEY, CDR2 SMNVEV, per germline (reference sequence). The V gene end was trimmed by 8 bases and the J gene end by 1 base; junction bases not matched to a gene: 6. The CDR3 loop spans 15 amino acids. CDR3 residues: CASGLAGGGTDTQYF. CDR3 sequence (DNA): TGTGCCAGCGGATTAGCGGGAGGTGGCACAGATACGCAGTATTTT.

Details on this clonotype: This may be a read error, as it is one base from a much larger clone. DNA of the CDR3: TGCAGTGCTAGAGCCGAGCAGGGGCTAGCGGGATGCGAGCAGTACTTC. It yields the protein CSARAEQGLAGCEQYF. This chain uses TRBV20-1 with TRBJ2-7; 9 nucleotides match TRBD2. J lost 6 bases, V lost 1 base, and 13 bases had no gene match. The germline gives CDR1 DFQATT, CDR2 SNEGSKA (reference sequence). The CDR3 loop spans 16 amino acids.

Details on this clonotype: Germline is not matched at one junction end, which may reflect a read error. The gene calls are TRBV24-1 and TRBJ2-2; the match to TRBD2 covers 12 bases. From germline, CDR1 is KGHDR and CDR2 SFDVKD. The CDR3 contains 18 residues. CDR3 loop: CATSDFLAGGPNAGELFF. CDR3 coding DNA: TGTGCCACCAGTGATTTCCTAGCGGGAGGGCCGAACGCCGGGGAGCTGTTTTTT.

This clonotype came up many times. This chain joins TRBV29-1 and TRBJ2-1, with a tentative D call TRBD2 (6 bases). In germline, CDR1 is SQVTM, CDR2 ANQGSEA. Between the trimmed V and J ends, which lost 4 bases and 0 bases, there was a span of 13 bases. The CDR3 spans 15 residues. For the CDR3, the DNA is TGCAGCGTTGGGAGGGCGGGACTCTCCTACAATGAGCAGTTCTTC. Translated: CSVGRAGLSYNEQFF.

This rearrangement joins TRBV27 to TRBJ2-1; 12 bases agree with TRBD2. Per germline, CDR1 MNHEY and CDR2 SMNVEV (reference sequence). J lost 2 bases, V lost 5 bases, and 4 bases had no gene match. The CDR3 runs to 16 residues. The CDR3 loop is CASSALAGGPYNEQFF. The CDR3 coding sequence is TGTGCCAGCAGTGCCCTAGCGGGAGGGCCCTACAATGAGCAGTTCTTC.

The chain carries TRBV29-1 and TRBJ2-6; a possible D gene is TRBD2 (6 bases). Trimming took 6 bases from V and 0 from J, leaving 9 bases between them. Germline V CDR1 and CDR2: SQVTM, ANQGSEA. The CDR3 is 14 residues long. CDR3: CSVPGGSGANVLTF. The CDR3 DNA follows: TGCAGCGTCCCCGGGGGCTCTGGGGCCAACGTCCTGACTTTC.

This sequence joins TRBV7-2 and TRBJ2-1; D is uncertain. V lost 3 bases and J 12 bases, leaving 15 bases between the germline ends. The germline gives CDR1 SGHTA, CDR2 FQGNSA. The CDR3 length is 13 residues. The DNA for the CDR3 is TGTGCCAGCAGCTTGCGTGAAGACAACCGGCAGTTCTTC. As protein: CASSLREDNRQFF.

About this clonotype itself: A junction end diverges from the germline sequence, so it may reflect a read error. Here the CDR3 DNA reads TGTGCCAGCTCACCACGGACCCAGTACCAAGAGTCCCAGTACTTC. Its translation: CASSPRTQYQESQYF. The V gene is TRBV18, the J gene TRBJ2-5; D is unclear. The CDR3 is made up of 15 amino acids. Germline V lookup: CDR1 KGHSH, CDR2 LQKENI.

The chain employs TRBV7-6 and TRBJ2-3, with TRBD2 matching 8 bases. V was clipped by 5 bases and J by 4 bases; unmatched bases: 14. Germline loops: CDR1 SGHVS, CDR2 FNYEAQ. The CDR3 is 17 amino acids. CDR3 protein: CASSTPGLAVSSDTQYF. The CDR3 DNA sequence: TGTGCCAGCAGCACCCCAGGACTAGCCGTTAGCTCAGATACGCAGTATTTT.